The next 25 T cell receptor beta chains were all read from a single sample in a study of naive and memory T cell subsets. Both TRBC1 and TRBC2 were covered by a beta constant-region primer of two equimolar oligonucleotides. Nested alpha and beta constant-region primers with the SP2 primer drove four PCR rounds on ligated cDNA. One entry per CDR3 protein results from TCRdb running MiXCR on the UMI-ligation and nested PCR reads. The sample lists under 25,000 distinct CDR3 sequences; 7% to 10% were seen once. The sample consisted of central memory CD8+ T cells from blood. Every receptor here comes from a human donor in good health.

For the CDR3, the DNA is TGTGCCAGCAGCTTAACTAGTGACACCGGGGAGCTGTTTTTT. Its translation is CASSLTSDTGELFF. This rearrangement joins TRBV7-9 to TRBJ2-2, with D tentatively TRBD2 (5 bases). CDR1 SEHNR and CDR2 FQNEAQ come from the germline V gene (reference sequence). V lost 2 bases, J lost 3 bases, and 7 bases lay in between. The CDR3 covers 14 residues.

This clonotype occurred a few times. The chain employs TRBV7-2 and TRBJ2-3, with TRBD1 matching over 10 bases. Germline CDR1 reads SGHTA; CDR2 reads FQGNSA. The CDR3 is made up of 13 amino acids. Germline trimming cut 5 bases from V and 5 bases from J; bases unmatched to any gene: 1. In DNA, the CDR3 is TGTGCCAGCAGCCGGACAGGGGGAGATACGCAGTATTTT. This gives the protein CASSRTGGDTQYF.

The chain has TRBV19 and TRBJ1-2; no reliable D call. Trimming took off 5 bases at V and 8 bases at J, with 12 bases between the two ends. CDR1 and CDR2 (germline): LNHDA, SQIVND (reference sequence). The CDR3 is 12 residues long. The CDR3 nucleotides are TGTGCCAGTAGTGCCGGGAGTTGGGGCTACACCTTC. Translation: CASSAGSWGYTF.

The chain is built from TRBV19 and TRBJ2-1, with 7 bases that match TRBD2. Germline values: CDR1 LNHDA, CDR2 SQIVND (reference sequence). The V and J ends lost 4 bases and 6 bases, in that order; junction bases with no gene match: 12. This CDR3 region has 16 residues. The CDR3 loop reads CASSRGGVVGGNEQFF. CDR3 in DNA: TGTGCCAGTAGTAGGGGGGGAGTGGTTGGGGGCAATGAGCAGTTCTTC.

CDR3 loop: CASSNRDTYTDTQYF. For the CDR3, the DNA is TGTGCCAGCAGTAACCGGGACACCTACACAGATACGCAGTATTTT. The chain recombines TRBV6-2 or TRBV6-3 with TRBJ2-3; tentative D call: TRBD1 (6 bases). This CDR3 contains 15 residues. V was clipped by 5 bases and J by 2 bases, with 14 bases between them. Germline loops: CDR1 MNHEY, CDR2 SVGEGT.

Turning to this clonotype: A much larger clone lies a single base off, so this may be a read error. The J gene is TRBJ1-1, the V gene TRBV27, with unresolved D. CDR1 and CDR2 from the germline V gene are MNHEY and SMNVEV (reference sequence). CDR3 length: 13 residues. V was shortened by 6 bases and J by 4 bases, with 12 bases between the two germline ends. The CDR3 spells CASRGIMSTEAFF. The CDR3 DNA follows: TGTGCCAGCAGAGGGATCATGAGCACTGAAGCTTTCTTT.

This clonotype was detected many times. The gene calls are TRBV2 and TRBJ2-2, with 13 positions matching TRBD2. CDR3 length: 18 amino acids. Germline V gene lookup returns CDR1 SNHLY and CDR2 FYNNEI. With 7 bases clipped from V and 6 bases from J, the junction kept 14 bases outside the gene matches. The CDR3, as DNA: TGTGCCAGCATTACCGGGACTAGCGGGATGGATAGCCCCGGGGAGCTGTTTTTT. Residues: CASITGTSGMDSPGELFF.

This clonotype was seen more than once but under ten times. This chain uses TRBV7-8 with TRBJ2-1; the D gene is possibly TRBD2 (5 bases). V lost 0 bases, J lost 5 bases, and 11 bases lay in between. Germline loops: CDR1 SGHVS, CDR2 FQNEAQ. The CDR3 sequence is 15 residues long. Here the CDR3 DNA reads TGTGCCAGCAGCTTAGCGGGAGTAGGCCACAATGAGCAGTTCTTC. Amino acids: CASSLAGVGHNEQFF.

The chain couples TRBV6-1 to TRBJ2-6; the D is unclear. V was trimmed by 2 bases and J by 3 bases, leaving 5 bases between them. Germline V CDR1 and CDR2: MNHNS, SASEGT. The CDR3 runs 14 residues. The CDR3 DNA sequence: TGTGCCAGCAGTGAATACGATGGGGCCAACGTCCTGACTTTC. The encoded protein is CASSEYDGANVLTF.

This clonotype was recorded a few times. The rearrangement uses TRBV7-8 and TRBJ2-7, with D possibly TRBD2 on 6 matching bases. Trimming took off 5 bases at V and 2 bases at J, with 13 bases between the two ends. The germline CDR1 and CDR2 sequences are SGHVS and FQNEAQ. CDR3 size: 14 residues. This CDR3 is CASSPGTGAYEQYF. The CDR3 DNA follows: TGTGCCAGCAGCCCCGGGACGGGAGCCTACGAGCAGTACTTC.

CDR3 in DNA: TGTGCCAGCAGTGTCTTGGGACTAGGTCACAATGAGCAGTTCTTC. This sequence encodes CASSVLGLGHNEQFF. The rearrangement uses TRBV12-3 or TRBV12-4 and TRBJ2-1; 8 bases align to TRBD2. The CDR3 is made up of 15 amino acids. V lost 5 bases to trimming and J lost 5 bases; unmatched junction nucleotides: 8.

This sequence joins TRBV6-2 or TRBV6-3 and TRBJ2-5, with 7 bases aligning to TRBD1. The V gene's germline CDR1 is MNHEY and CDR2 SVGEGT. After removal of 9 bases from V and 4 bases from J, the junction contained 17 bases not matched to a gene. This CDR3 is built from 16 residues. The CDR3 region is CARKTTGTRDRETQYF. CDR3 nucleotide sequence: TGTGCCAGGAAAACGACAGGGACGAGAGACCGAGAGACCCAGTACTTC.

This clonotype was seen ten or more times. This chain connects TRBV6-2 or TRBV6-3 to TRBJ2-1; no clear D gene. CDR3 length: 12 amino acids. In germline, CDR1 is MNHEY, CDR2 SVGEGT. Trimming cost V 1 base and J 7 bases, with 5 bases left between them. As DNA, the CDR3 is TGTGCCAGCAGTTACTTGTATAATGAGCAGTTCTTC. Protein: CASSYLYNEQFF.

This sequence joins TRBV28 and TRBJ1-5; no definite D call. The CDR3 spans 14 residues. V was trimmed by 2 bases and J by 6 bases, leaving 11 bases between them. Germline V CDR1 and CDR2: MDHEN, SYDVKM. As DNA, the CDR3 is TGTGCCAGCAGTTTACCCAGGTGGGCTCAGCCCCAGCATTTT. This sequence encodes CASSLPRWAQPQHF.

V gene TRBV7-9 combines with J gene TRBJ2-2; TRBD2 might be the D (7 bases). The CDR3 has 17 amino acids. Germline values: CDR1 SEHNR, CDR2 FQNEAQ (reference sequence). With 5 bases removed from V and 0 bases from J, the gap between germline ends came to 16 bases. CDR3 amino acids: CASSPGGRGTNTGELFF. The CDR3 bases are TGTGCCAGCAGCCCCGGAGGGAGGGGGACGAACACCGGGGAGCTGTTTTTT.

This clonotype was seen repeatedly, ten times or more. The CDR3 region has the DNA TGTGCCAGCAGCCAAGATCGGGGCCTCGGGGAGCCCCAGCATTTT. Translated: CASSQDRGLGEPQHF. The chain combines TRBV3-1 with TRBJ1-5; weak D call: TRBD1 (5 bases). Germline CDR1 is LGHDT and CDR2 is YNNKEL (reference sequence). This CDR3 is 15 amino acids long. The V gene lost 0 bases and the J gene lost 8 bases, with 14 bases spanning the gap.

The sample holds a few counts of this clonotype. The chain employs TRBV20-1 and TRBJ2-7, with D tentatively TRBD1 (5 bases). The CDR3 contains 13 residues. Germline V gene data show CDR1 as DFQATT and CDR2 as SNEGSKA (reference sequence). V lost 3 bases and J 2 bases, leaving 11 bases between the germline ends. CDR3 sequence reads: CSARVRGTYEQYF. CDR3 in DNA: TGCAGTGCTAGGGTTAGGGGTACCTACGAGCAGTACTTC.

V is TRBV5-5 and J is TRBJ1-5, with D unclear. The germline V gene has CDR1 SGHKS and CDR2 YYEKEE (reference sequence). Trimming pared 3 bases from V and 9 bases from J, leaving 13 bases between. The CDR3 has 13 residues. CDR3 sequence reads: CASSWAPLGPQHF. CDR3 sequence (DNA): TGTGCCAGCAGCTGGGCTCCCCTAGGGCCCCAGCATTTT.

This clonotype was recorded at least ten times. The chain carries TRBV19 and TRBJ1-5; no definite D call. The CDR3 contains 16 residues. V shed 5 bases and J shed 4 bases, with 18 bases lying between them. Germline V lookup: CDR1 LNHDA, CDR2 SQIVND (reference sequence). In DNA form, the CDR3 reads TGTGCCAGTAGTCCAGAGTGGGAGGGCGCAAATCAGCCCCAGCATTTT. Encoded protein: CASSPEWEGANQPQHF. The whole variable domain, filled in from reference TRBV19 and TRBJ1-5, reads DGGITQSPKYLFRKEGQNVTLSCEQNLNHDAMYWYRQDPGQGLRLIYYSQIVNDFQKGDIAEGYSVSREKKESFPLTVTSAQKNPTAFYLCASSPEWEGANQPQHFGDGTRLSIL.

There are a few counts of this clonotype. The chain joins TRBV6-1 to TRBJ2-3; D perhaps matches TRBD2 (6 bases). Trimming left V 7 bases short and J 5 bases short, with 16 bases between. The length of the CDR3 is 14 residues. Germline V gives CDR1 MNHNS, CDR2 SASEGT. The DNA of the CDR3 is TGTGCCAGCAAGGTTTCGGGAGATGTAGATACGCAGTATTTT. This codes for CASKVSGDVDTQYF.

This clonotype has more than one count but fewer than ten. This sequence joins TRBV12-3 or TRBV12-4 and TRBJ2-1; D is undetermined. The CDR3 spans 14 residues. V was cut by 7 bases and J by 6 bases, with 16 bases left in between. The CDR3 DNA is TGTGCCAGCACCGAAATTGGGTTCTTCAATGAGCAGTTCTTC. This gives the protein CASTEIGFFNEQFF.

At least ten counts were recorded for this clonotype. This chain uses TRBV28 with TRBJ2-7, with TRBD2 matching over 9 bases. This CDR3 contains 17 residues. V dropped 2 bases and J dropped 3; count of bases not matched to a gene: 11. The germline CDR1 and CDR2 sequences are MDHEN and SYDVKM. CDR3: CASSLGGRAGTFYEQYF. DNA of the CDR3: TGTGCCAGCAGTTTAGGCGGGAGGGCTGGGACCTTCTACGAGCAGTACTTC.

V is TRBV29-1 and J is TRBJ2-7, with 14 positions matching TRBD2. From germline, CDR1 is SQVTM and CDR2 ANQGSEA. The CDR3 runs 15 residues. The junction had 6 bases not matched to a gene; V was cut back by 4 bases and J by 4 bases. Here the CDR3 reads CSVGGTSGSLYEQYF. The DNA for the CDR3 is TGCAGCGTTGGAGGGACTAGCGGGAGTCTGTACGAGCAGTACTTC.

This clonotype was seen ten or more times. V and J are TRBV27 and TRBJ2-2; D is unclear. V lost 5 bases, J lost 0 bases, and 13 bases lay in between. CDR3 length: 16 amino acids. Germline V CDR1 and CDR2: MNHEY, SMNVEV (reference sequence). CDR3 bases: TGTGCCAGCAGTCCGCTACGAGGCTCGAACACCGGGGAGCTGTTTTTT. Its translation: CASSPLRGSNTGELFF.

This clonotype was observed a handful of times. The junction departs from the called germline gene at one end, perhaps through a read error. The chain employs TRBV19 and TRBJ2-1; D may be TRBD2 (5 bases). Looked up from germline, CDR1 is LNHDA and CDR2 is SQIVND (reference sequence). The CDR3 is made up of 14 amino acids. This chain's CDR3 is CANSWETSYNEQFF. As DNA, the CDR3 is TGTGCCAATAGTTGGGAGACCTCCTACAATGAGCAGTTCTTC.